The rows below give T cell receptor beta chains drawn from one sample of a study of molecular identifiers for immune sequencing clone quantification. TCRdb processed the PCR reads anew with MiXCR; each CDR3 protein has one entry. The sample has around 320,000 distinct CDR3 sequences, roughly 24% seen once; the top ten hold 0.65% to 0.75%. Sequencing used naive CD8+ T cells from blood, with Jurkat cell RNA spiked in. The receptors were gathered from a human donor in good health. Some libraries in this study had Jurkat cell RNA spiked in. The CDR3 runs from the conserved cysteine through the conserved F or W. D genes are given only for firm matches. Some rows mark clone size as missing; the rest say once, few, many or name a class of expanded clone.

d_call	clone_size	j_call	v_call	cdr3_aa	cdr3_nt
NA	NA	TRBJ2-7	TRBV7-9	CASSLVEALNYEQYF	TGTGCCAGCAGCTTGGTTGAGGCTCTCAACTACGAGCAGTACTTC
NA	few	TRBJ2-7	TRBV7-6	CASSLHPGTGYEQYF	TGTGCCAGCAGCCTCCACCCAGGGACGGGTTACGAGCAGTACTTC
NA	few	TRBJ1-1	TRBV12-3/TRBV12-4	CASSLVRVDTEAFF	TGTGCCAGCAGTTTAGTGCGGGTCGACACTGAAGCTTTCTTT
TRBD2	few	TRBJ2-3	TRBV2	CASRNPGLAGADTQYF	TGTGCCAGCAGGAATCCGGGACTAGCGGGAGCAGATACGCAGTATTTT
TRBD2	NA	TRBJ2-1	TRBV11-2	CASSLIYLASGYYNEQFF	TGTGCCAGCAGCTTAATTTACCTTGCTAGCGGGTACTACAATGAGCAGTTCTTC
NA	few	TRBJ2-7	TRBV29-1	CSVDGQGPYEQYF	TGCAGCGTTGACGGGCAGGGCCCCTACGAGCAGTACTTC
NA	NA	TRBJ2-2	TRBV7-6	CASSHSVTGELFF	TGTGCCAGCAGCCATAGCGTCACCGGGGAGCTGTTTTTT
NA	few	TRBJ1-4	TRBV28	CASSGPRANEKLFF	TGTGCCAGCAGTGGCCCTCGGGCTAATGAAAAACTGTTTTTT
NA	many	TRBJ1-1	TRBV6-2/TRBV6-3	CASSQHPLNTEAFF	TGTGCCAGCAGTCAACACCCGCTCAACACTGAAGCTTTCTTT
TRBD1	many	TRBJ2-1	TRBV13	CASSLGAGDRQFF	TGTGCCAGCAGCTTAGGGGCAGGGGACAGGCAGTTCTTC
TRBD1	NA	TRBJ2-7	TRBV3-1	CASSQVVDGQGDRRQYF	TGTGCCAGCAGCCAAGTAGTGGACGGACAGGGGGACCGTCGGCAGTACTTC
NA	NA	TRBJ2-3	TRBV9	CASSLTARTSTDTQYF	TGTGCCAGCAGCCTTACTGCGCGAACGAGCACAGATACGCAGTATTTT
TRBD2	many	TRBJ2-3	TRBV29-1	CSVKGVSGDVNSDTQYF	TGCAGCGTGAAAGGAGTTAGCGGGGACGTCAACTCAGATACGCAGTATTTT
TRBD2	few	TRBJ2-3	TRBV12-3/TRBV12-4	CASRPLGLAGTDTQYF	TGTGCCAGCAGACCCCTGGGGCTAGCGGGGACAGATACGCAGTATTTT
NA	NA	TRBJ1-5	TRBV12-3/TRBV12-4	CASSPGHIGNQPQHF	TGTGCCAGCAGCCCGGGACATATAGGAAATCAGCCCCAGCATTTT
NA	many	TRBJ2-3	TRBV9	CASSVGASADTQYF	TGTGCCAGCAGCGTAGGAGCTTCCGCAGATACGCAGTATTTT
TRBD1	NA	TRBJ1-1	TRBV29-1	CSVVQGARTKAFF	TGCAGCGTTGTGCAGGGGGCGCGGACTAAAGCTTTCTTT
TRBD1	few	TRBJ1-2	TRBV2	CASSEMNRGDGYTF	TGTGCCAGCAGTGAAATGAACAGGGGGGATGGCTACACCTTC
NA	many	TRBJ2-7	TRBV6-2/TRBV6-3	CASSASYEQYF	TGTGCCAGCAGTGCCTCCTACGAGCAGTACTTC
NA	many	TRBJ2-3	TRBV12-3/TRBV12-4	CASSFVTLGFTDTQYF	TGTGCCAGCAGTTTCGTGACCCTTGGGTTCACAGATACGCAGTATTTT
NA	many	TRBJ2-5	TRBV7-2	CASRQRGPQETQYF	TGTGCCAGCCGCCAACGGGGCCCACAAGAGACCCAGTACTTC
NA	few	TRBJ2-3	TRBV7-9	CASNPPVGAGPDTQYF	TGTGCCAGCAACCCACCGGTGGGAGCGGGCCCAGATACGCAGTATTTT
TRBD1	many	TRBJ2-5	TRBV28	CASSLRRGQGVRRETQYF	TGTGCCAGCAGTTTACGTAGGGGACAGGGGGTACGGCGAGAGACCCAGTACTTC
TRBD2	NA	TRBJ2-3	TRBV7-9	CASSQSGVTDTQYF	TGTGCCAGCAGCCAGAGCGGGGTCACAGATACGCAGTATTTT
NA	NA	TRBJ1-1	TRBV10-1	CASSEAGAGTEAFF	TGCGCCAGCAGTGAAGCAGGGGCCGGGACTGAAGCTTTCTTT
TRBD1	many	TRBJ2-7	TRBV25-1	CASSKRTGPDEQYF	TGTGCCAGCAGTAAGCGGACAGGGCCGGACGAGCAGTACTTC
NA	many	TRBJ1-2	TRBV29-1	CSVEADGHYGYTF	TGCAGCGTTGAAGCGGACGGACACTATGGCTACACCTTC
NA	many	TRBJ2-3	TRBV5-5	CASSSDSRTDTQYF	TGTGCCAGCAGTTCAGACAGCCGGACAGATACGCAGTATTTT
TRBD1	many	TRBJ2-5	TRBV29-1	CSVEQGTGVETQYF	TGCAGCGTTGAACAGGGGACAGGGGTCGAGACCCAGTACTTC
TRBD2	few	TRBJ2-2	TRBV20-1	CSARDVAGGGTGELFF	TGCAGTGCTAGAGATGTAGCGGGAGGAGGCACCGGGGAGCTGTTTTTT
TRBD1	many	TRBJ2-7	TRBV5-6	CASSLAGTGGYPYEQYF	TGTGCCAGCAGCTTGGCGGGGACAGGGGGCTACCCCTACGAGCAGTACTTC
NA	once	TRBJ2-2	TRBV7-9	CASRPGFTGELFF	TGTGCCTCCCGGCCAGGGTTCACCGGGGAGCTGTTTTTT
NA	NA	TRBJ1-4	TRBV7-9	CASNEGVTANGKLFF	TGTGCCAGCAACGAAGGGGTGACAGCTAATGGAAAACTGTTTTTT
TRBD2	NA	TRBJ2-1	TRBV11-2	CASSLGGLAGGPFF	TGTGCCAGCAGCTTAGGCGGACTAGCGGGGGGGCCCTTCTTC
NA	many	TRBJ2-3	TRBV5-1	CASSLEGASPFTDTQYF	TGCGCCAGCAGCTTGGAAGGGGCTAGTCCATTCACAGATACGCAGTATTTT
NA	NA	TRBJ1-5	TRBV5-6	CASSLKYSNQPQHF	TGTGCCAGCAGCTTGAAGTATAGCAATCAGCCCCAGCATTTT
NA	many	TRBJ2-7	TRBV12-5	CASGLGPGAEQYF	TGTGCTAGTGGTCTAGGGCCGGGGGCCGAGCAGTACTTC
NA	few	TRBJ1-4	TRBV7-9	CASSSSSGWMEEKLFF	TGTGCCAGCAGTTCGAGTTCTGGTTGGATGGAGGAAAAACTGTTTTTT
TRBD2	few	TRBJ2-3	TRBV14	CASTLGLAGSTDTQYF	TGTGCCAGCACCCTAGGACTAGCGGGCAGCACAGATACGCAGTATTTT
NA	few	TRBJ1-2	TRBV27	CASRIGDGYTF	TGTGCCAGCAGAATAGGAGATGGCTACACCTTC
TRBD2	NA	TRBJ2-3	TRBV7-3	CASSLHAGGGADTQYF	TGTGCCAGCAGCTTACACGCGGGAGGTGGTGCAGATACGCAGTATTTT
TRBD2	few	TRBJ2-1	TRBV11-2	CASSLIRLAGGEQFF	TGTGCCAGCAGCTTAATCAGACTAGCGGGAGGTGAGCAGTTCTTC
NA	NA	TRBJ2-1	TRBV7-6	CASSPHMNEQFF	TGTGCCAGCAGCCCACACATGAATGAGCAGTTCTTC
NA	NA	TRBJ2-3	TRBV19	CASSTPRQASTDTQYF	TGTGCCAGTAGTACCCCCCGGCAGGCAAGCACAGATACGCAGTATTTT
NA	NA	TRBJ1-1	TRBV5-6	CASGFAGGNTEALF	NA
NA	many	TRBJ2-2	TRBV12-3/TRBV12-4	CASSPIPGRSAGTGELFF	TGTGCCAGCAGTCCGATCCCGGGACGCAGCGCGGGCACCGGGGAGCTGTTTTTT
NA	NA	TRBJ2-3	TRBV3-1	CASSPSRGGPPDTQYF	TGTGCCAGCAGCCCTTCGAGGGGGGGGCCGCCAGATACGCAGTATTTT
TRBD1	few	TRBJ1-4	TRBV9	CASSVEGTGHEKLFF	TGTGCCAGCAGCGTAGAGGGGACAGGGCATGAAAAACTGTTTTTT
NA	few	TRBJ2-7	TRBV10-2	CASSESRAGEQYF	TGCGCCAGCAGTGAGTCAAGGGCAGGGGAGCAGTACTTC
NA	NA	TRBJ1-5	TRBV3-1	CASSQAPPEGGPQPQHF	TGTGCCAGCAGCCAAGCTCCACCGGAGGGGGGTCCGCAGCCCCAGCATTTT
NA	NA	TRBJ2-5	TRBV14	CASSQEKRTQYF	TGTGCCAGCAGCCAAGAGAAGAGGACCCAGTACTTC